This T cell receptor (beta chain) is drawn from a study of T cells expressing NK-cell markers. Study in general: The TCR beta repertoires originated in sorted CD3+CD56+NKG2C+, CD3+CD56+NKG2C- and CD3+CD56-NKG2C+ T cells.

Germline CDR1 is DFQATT and CDR2 is SNEGSKA (reference sequence). CDR3 length equals 16 residues. Study-wide findings and caveats: Nothing established the HCMV specificity of expanded NKG2C+ T cell clones.

For this clonotype: Its antigen is undetermined.

From its re-call of the 5' RACE reads, TCRdb lists each CDR3 protein once, without DNA. This repertoire comprises 400,000 or so distinct CDR3 sequences; its ten largest clones make up approximately 11%. The sequencing input was blood T cells: a sorted CD56 or NKG2C T cell subset, CD4+ or CD8+ T cells, or bulk PBMC T cells (not recorded which). The chain recombines TRBV20-1 with TRBJ2-3; TCRdb designates TRBD2, a call that cannot be tested without DNA. This sequence was found in a woman aged 45-60 years in good health. CDR3 residues: CSARTGLAGNTDTQYF.